This T cell receptor beta chain derives from a study of fetal regulatory T cell absence and autoimmunity. Broader study findings: TRB gene family usage was broadly similar in cord blood and pancreas. Pancreas TCRs were oligoclonally enriched versus cord blood, some clones over 85-fold.

Germline CDR1 is SGHRS and CDR2 is YFSETQ. This CDR3 is 14 amino acids long. The V gene lost 0 bases and the J gene lost 6 bases, with 12 bases spanning the gap. Concerning this clone: Its matching antigen is unknown.

The survey-level immunoSEQ assay was used. This table comes from immunoSEQ multiplex PCR, and its TCRdb copy is limited to in-frame clones, with some not included. This sample has 95,000 or so clones, with about two thirds found just once. Sequenced material: pancreas tissue. V is TRBV5-1 and J is TRBJ2-5, with D hard to call. This clonotype was sampled from a male donor with IPEX syndrome. CDR3 DNA: TGCGCCAGCAGCTTGGTTCCGAGATTGAAGACCCAGTACTTC. Translation gives CASSLVPRLKTQYF.